The next 15 T cell receptor beta chains were all read from a single sample in a study of blood T cell repertoires in COVID-19. Assay used: immunoSEQ multiplex PCR; TCRdb lists only in-frame clones, some missing. The sample records over 200,000 clones, roughly 90% being singletons. The material sequenced was peripheral blood. The receptors were sampled from a human donor in a cohort sampled during active COVID-19.

The V call is TRBV12-3 or TRBV12-4, the J call TRBJ2-7, with D unresolved. Trimming took off 6 bases at V and 6 bases at J, with 12 bases between the two ends. The CDR3 covers 12 residues. The chain's CDR3 is CASSLSVGEQYF. The CDR3 DNA is TGTGCCAGCAGCCTCTCGGTTGGCGAGCAGTACTTC.

This clone was detected once. The chain employs TRBV18 and TRBJ2-1; 7 nucleotides agree with TRBD2. V shed 0 bases and J 6 bases; nucleotides not matched to a gene: 5. Looked up from germline, CDR1 is KGHSH and CDR2 is LQKENI. The CDR3 runs to 15 residues. This CDR3 is CASSPPGGARNEQFF. The CDR3 coding sequence is TGTGCCAGCTCACCACCGGGAGGGGCCCGCAATGAGCAGTTCTTC. Supplemented by reference TRBV18 and TRBJ2-1, the full variable domain reads NAGVMQNPRHLVRRRGQEARLRCSPMKGHSHVYWYRQLPEEGLKFMVYLQKENIIDESGMPKERFSAEFPKEGPSILRIQQVVRGDSAAYFCASSPPGGARNEQFFGPGTRLTVL.

The CDR3 DNA reads TGCGCCAGCAGCCAAGATTCCAGGACAGGGTTAAGATGCACCTTC. Encoded protein: CASSQDSRTGLRCTF. V is TRBV4-3 and J is TRBJ1-2; 8 bases are shared with TRBD1. The germline gives CDR1 LGHNA, CDR2 YSLEER. Trimming removed 0 bases from V and 13 bases from J; junction bases left unmatched: 13. The CDR3 is 15 residues long.

V usage is TRBV27 and J usage is TRBJ2-3; 12 positions agree with TRBD2. The CDR3 sequence is 13 residues long. Germline V gives CDR1 MNHEY, CDR2 SMNVEV (reference sequence). V dropped 9 bases and J dropped 3; count of bases not matched to a gene: 1. CDR3: CARLAGGTDTQYF. DNA for the CDR3: TGTGCCAGACTAGCGGGAGGAACAGATACGCAGTATTTT.

The chain carries TRBV6-2 or TRBV6-3 and TRBJ2-7; 9 nucleotides match TRBD2. Trimming removed 0 bases from V and 2 bases from J; junction bases left unmatched: 17. CDR1 MNHEY and CDR2 SVGEGT come from the germline V gene. CDR3 length equals 20 residues. The CDR3 reads CASSYSVGAGVEREAYEQYF. The CDR3, as DNA: TGTGCCAGCAGTTACTCAGTCGGGGCGGGGGTCGAGCGGGAGGCCTACGAGCAGTACTTC.

The gene calls are TRBV4-1 and TRBJ1-2; TRBD1 matches at 9 bases. This CDR3 contains 15 residues. CDR1 MGHRA and CDR2 YSYEKL come from the germline V gene. After removal of 5 bases from V and 2 bases from J, the junction contained 6 bases not matched to a gene. DNA for the CDR3: TGCGCCAGCAGCGCGCCCGGGACAGGGAACTATGGCTACACCTTC. Translation gives CASSAPGTGNYGYTF.

This clone has only one observation. V gene TRBV6-6 combines with J gene TRBJ2-6; D is unclear. CDR3 size: 14 residues. Trimming took off 6 bases at V and 2 bases at J, with 8 bases between the two ends. Germline V gene sequence: CDR1 MNHNY, CDR2 SVGAGI (reference sequence). The CDR3: CASRSSAGANVLTF. The CDR3 DNA sequence: TGTGCCAGCAGATCGTCGGCTGGGGCCAACGTCCTGACTTTC.

The chain employs TRBV7-2 and TRBJ2-7; D is possibly TRBD1 (5 bases). This CDR3 comprises 13 residues. Germline CDR1 SGHTA, CDR2 FQGNSA. Trimming took 0 bases from V and 3 from J, leaving 6 bases between them. The CDR3 coding sequence is TGTGCCAGCAGCTTAGCGGGGCGCTACGAGCAGTACTTC. This encodes CASSLAGRYEQYF.

The rearrangement uses TRBV14 and TRBJ2-3, with a possible D match to TRBD2 (6 bases). CDR3 length: 17 amino acids. The V end was cut by 1 base, the J end by 2 bases, with 16 bases between. CDR1 SGHDN and CDR2 FVKESK come from the germline V gene. CDR3 bases: TGTGCCAGCAGCCAAGCCCTGCGGCGGGGAGCCACAGATACGCAGTATTTT. Protein product: CASSQALRRGATDTQYF.

V usage is TRBV27 and J usage is TRBJ2-7; a possible D gene is TRBD1 (6 bases). CDR1 is MNHEY, CDR2 SMNVEV, per germline (reference sequence). This CDR3 comprises 15 residues. V was trimmed by 2 bases and J by 3 bases, leaving 14 bases between them. CDR3: CASSLATGLFYEQYF. The CDR3 nucleotides are TGTGCCAGCAGTTTAGCAACAGGGCTGTTCTACGAGCAGTACTTC.

V usage is TRBV7-6 and J usage is TRBJ2-3; TRBD2 aligns across 11 bases. Germline V CDR1 and CDR2: SGHVS, FNYEAQ. Germline trimming cut 4 bases from V and 1 base from J; bases unmatched to any gene: 7. The CDR3 covers 17 residues. CDR3 in DNA: TGTGCCAGCAGCTACACTAGCGGGGGACCTCGCACAGATACGCAGTATTTT. Translating gives CASSYTSGGPRTDTQYF.

The CDR3 sequence is CASSTTGYPGNTIYF. The DNA of the CDR3 is TGTGCCAGCAGCACCACAGGATACCCTGGAAACACCATATATTTT. This chain links TRBV9 with TRBJ1-3; D may be TRBD1 (5 bases). Germline lookup yields CDR1 SGDLS and CDR2 YYNGEE. This CDR3 is built from 15 residues. The germline V and J ends were trimmed by 4 bases and 2 bases, with 13 bases remaining between them.

The gene calls are TRBV6-5 and TRBJ1-1, with 8 bases aligning to TRBD1. V trimming: 10 bases; J trimming: 4 bases; junction bases outside the gene matches: 5. Germline values: CDR1 MNHEY, CDR2 SVGAGI. The CDR3 sequence is 12 residues long. The CDR3 DNA reads TGTGCCACCCTTACAGGGGGCACTGAAGCTTTCTTT. It encodes CATLTGGTEAFF.

The chain employs TRBV18 and TRBJ2-2, with 8 bases fitting TRBD1. V shed 2 bases and J 6 bases; nucleotides not matched to a gene: 5. In germline, CDR1 is KGHSH, CDR2 LQKENI. The CDR3 length is 15 residues. CDR3 nucleotide sequence: TGTGCCAGCTCACCATCTGCAGGGGGCGCCGGGGAGCTGTTTTTT. Protein product: CASSPSAGGAGELFF.

The chain carries TRBV4-2 and TRBJ1-5, with a tentative D call TRBD1 (5 bases). Trimming cost V 4 bases and J 1 base, with 11 bases left between them. The CDR3 is 15 amino acids. Germline V gene lookup returns CDR1 LGHNA and CDR2 YNFKEQ. The CDR3 protein is CASSPKDTSNQPQHF. For the CDR3, the DNA is TGTGCCAGCAGCCCAAAGGACACGAGCAATCAGCCCCAGCATTTT.